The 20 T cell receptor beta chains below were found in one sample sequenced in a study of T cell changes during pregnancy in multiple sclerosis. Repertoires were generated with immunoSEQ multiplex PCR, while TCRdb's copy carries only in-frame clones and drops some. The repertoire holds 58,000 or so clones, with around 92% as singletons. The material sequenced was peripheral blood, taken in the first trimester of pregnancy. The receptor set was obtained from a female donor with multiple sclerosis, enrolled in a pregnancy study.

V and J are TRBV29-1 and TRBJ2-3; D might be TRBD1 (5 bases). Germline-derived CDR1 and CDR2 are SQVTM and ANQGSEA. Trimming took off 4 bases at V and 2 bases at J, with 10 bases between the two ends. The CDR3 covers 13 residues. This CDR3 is CSVVQADTDTQYF. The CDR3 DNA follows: TGCAGCGTTGTACAGGCCGACACAGATACGCAGTATTTT.

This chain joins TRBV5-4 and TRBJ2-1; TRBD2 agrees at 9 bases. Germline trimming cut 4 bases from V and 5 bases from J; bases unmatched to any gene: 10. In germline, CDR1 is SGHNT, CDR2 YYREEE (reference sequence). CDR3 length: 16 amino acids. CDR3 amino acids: CASSPELAGQDNEQFF. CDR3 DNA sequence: TGTGCCAGCAGCCCCGAACTAGCGGGCCAAGACAATGAGCAGTTCTTC.

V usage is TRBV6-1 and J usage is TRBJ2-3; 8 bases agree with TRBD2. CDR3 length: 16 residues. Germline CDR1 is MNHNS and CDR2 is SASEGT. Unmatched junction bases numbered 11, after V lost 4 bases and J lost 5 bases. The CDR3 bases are TGTGCCAGCAGTGGGAGTAGCGGGACCCTGGGAGATACGCAGTATTTT. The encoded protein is CASSGSSGTLGDTQYF.

In nucleotides, the CDR3 is TGCGCCAGCAGGGAATGGACAGGGGTCGATGAGCAGTTCTTC. Translated, it gives CASREWTGVDEQFF. The chain uses TRBV5-1 and TRBJ2-1; 9 bases agree with TRBD1. Germline lookup yields CDR1 SGHRS and CDR2 YFSETQ. The CDR3 has 14 residues. V gave up 5 bases and J gave up 8 bases; unmatched junction bases: 8. The complete variable domain, with remaining parts taken from reference TRBV5-1 and TRBJ2-1, reads KAGVTQTPRYLIKTRGQQVTLSCSPISGHRSVSWYQQTPGQGLQFLFEYFSETQRNKGNFPGRFSGRQFSNSRSEMNVSTLELGDSALYLCASREWTGVDEQFFGPGTRLTVL.

The CDR3 loop reads CAISESKGLLYGYTF. In nucleotides, the CDR3 is TGTGCCATCAGTGAGTCCAAGGGGCTGCTCTATGGCTACACCTTC. The chain carries TRBV10-3 and TRBJ1-2; a weak D match, TRBD1 (5 bases). In germline, CDR1 is ENHRY, CDR2 SYGVKD. The CDR3 is 15 residues long. Trimming took off 0 bases at V and 4 bases at J, with 12 bases between the two ends.

The CDR3: CATIRTGSHNEQFF. The CDR3 nucleotides read TGTGCCACTATAAGGACAGGGTCCCACAATGAGCAGTTCTTC. The J gene is TRBJ2-1, the V gene TRBV6-5, with 8 nucleotides matching TRBD1. The CDR3 runs 14 residues. With 10 bases clipped from V and 5 bases from J, the junction kept 10 bases outside the gene matches. In germline, CDR1 is MNHEY, CDR2 SVGAGI.

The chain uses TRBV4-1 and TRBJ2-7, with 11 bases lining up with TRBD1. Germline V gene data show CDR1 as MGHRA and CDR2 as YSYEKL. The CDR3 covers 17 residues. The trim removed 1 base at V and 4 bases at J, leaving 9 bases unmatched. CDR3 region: CASSQGRVGQGAYEQYF. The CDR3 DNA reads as TGCGCCAGCAGCCAAGGGCGTGTAGGACAGGGGGCGTACGAGCAGTACTTC.

The CDR3 coding sequence is TGTGCCAGCACTGACTGGACTAGCGGGAGAGGGGAGCAGTACTTC. It specifies CASTDWTSGRGEQYF. The chain links TRBV27 to TRBJ2-7, with TRBD2 matching 13 bases. The junction had 10 bases not matched to a gene; V was cut back by 7 bases and J by 7 bases. There are 15 residues in the CDR3. Germline-derived CDR1 and CDR2 are MNHEY and SMNVEV (reference sequence).

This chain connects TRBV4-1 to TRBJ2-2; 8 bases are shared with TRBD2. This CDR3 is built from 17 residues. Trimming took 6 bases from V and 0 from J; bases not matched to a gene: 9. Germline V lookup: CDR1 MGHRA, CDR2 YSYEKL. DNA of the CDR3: TGCGCCAGCAGTCCGGGGGGGGACGGGCCGAACACCGGGGAGCTGTTTTTT. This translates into CASSPGGDGPNTGELFF.

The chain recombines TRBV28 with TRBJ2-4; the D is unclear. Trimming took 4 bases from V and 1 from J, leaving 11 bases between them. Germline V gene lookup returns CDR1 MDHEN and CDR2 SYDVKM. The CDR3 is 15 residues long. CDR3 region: CASSSSAVAKNIQYF. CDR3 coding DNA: TGTGCCAGCAGTTCCTCCGCGGTCGCCAAAAACATTCAGTACTTC.

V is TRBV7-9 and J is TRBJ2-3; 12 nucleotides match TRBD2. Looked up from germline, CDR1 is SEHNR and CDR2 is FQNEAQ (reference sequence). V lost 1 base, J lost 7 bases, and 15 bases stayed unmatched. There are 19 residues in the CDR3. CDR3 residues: CASSLVSGGLAGPKNTQYF. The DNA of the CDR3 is TGTGCCAGCAGCTTAGTTTCTGGGGGACTAGCGGGCCCCAAGAATACGCAGTATTTT.

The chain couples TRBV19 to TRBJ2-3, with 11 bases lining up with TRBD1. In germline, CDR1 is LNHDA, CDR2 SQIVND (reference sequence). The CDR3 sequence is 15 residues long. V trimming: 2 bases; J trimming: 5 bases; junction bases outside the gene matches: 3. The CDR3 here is CASSIRTGGLDTQYF. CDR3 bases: TGTGCCAGTAGTATACGGACAGGGGGCTTAGATACGCAGTATTTT.

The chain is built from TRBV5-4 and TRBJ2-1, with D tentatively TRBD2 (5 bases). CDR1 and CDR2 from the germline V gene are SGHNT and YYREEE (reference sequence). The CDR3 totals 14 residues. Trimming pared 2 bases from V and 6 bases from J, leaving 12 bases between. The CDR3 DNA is TGTGCCAGCAGCTTAACGGGTAGCGTCAATGAGCAGTTCTTC. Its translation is CASSLTGSVNEQFF.

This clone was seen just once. The CDR3 region is CASSYRDRKNQPQHF. CDR3 sequence (DNA): TGTGCCAGCAGTTACCGCGACAGGAAGAATCAGCCCCAGCATTTT. J is TRBJ1-5 and V is TRBV6-6; D might be TRBD1 (6 bases). CDR1 is MNHNY, CDR2 SVGAGI, per germline (reference sequence). The CDR3 runs 15 residues. Trimming stripped 2 bases from V and 4 bases from J, with 12 bases between.

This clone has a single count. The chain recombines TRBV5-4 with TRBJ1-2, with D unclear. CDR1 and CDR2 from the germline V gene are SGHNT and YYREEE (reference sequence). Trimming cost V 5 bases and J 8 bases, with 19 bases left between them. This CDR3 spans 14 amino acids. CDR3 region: CASSSSTFGEGYTF. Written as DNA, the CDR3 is TGTGCCAGCAGTTCGTCCACTTTTGGGGAGGGCTACACCTTC.

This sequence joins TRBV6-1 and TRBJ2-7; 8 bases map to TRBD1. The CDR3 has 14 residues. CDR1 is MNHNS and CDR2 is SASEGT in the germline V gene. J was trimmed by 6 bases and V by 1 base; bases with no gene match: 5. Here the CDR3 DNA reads TGTGCCAGCAGTGAAGGGACAGGGCTCTTCGAGCAGTACTTC. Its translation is CASSEGTGLFEQYF.

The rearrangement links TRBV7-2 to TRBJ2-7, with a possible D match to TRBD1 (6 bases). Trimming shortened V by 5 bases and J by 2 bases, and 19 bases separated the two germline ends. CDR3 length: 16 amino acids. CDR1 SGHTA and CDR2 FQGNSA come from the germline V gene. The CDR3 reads CASSGSLLQGAYEQYF. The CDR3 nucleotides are TGTGCCAGCAGCGGGTCGTTGTTACAGGGCGCCTACGAGCAGTACTTC. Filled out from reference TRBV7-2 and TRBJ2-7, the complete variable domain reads GAGVSQSPSNKVTEKGKDVELRCDPISGHTALYWYRQSLGQGLEFLIYFQGNSAPDKSGLPSDRFSAERTGGSVSTLTIQRTQQEDSAVYLCASSGSLLQGAYEQYFGPGTRLTVT.

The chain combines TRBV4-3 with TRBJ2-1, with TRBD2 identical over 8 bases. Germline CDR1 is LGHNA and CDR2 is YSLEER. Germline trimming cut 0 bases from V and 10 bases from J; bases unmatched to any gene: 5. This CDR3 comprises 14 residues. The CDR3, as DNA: TGCGCCAGCAGCCAAGAGTCGGGAGGGCCAGAGCAGTTCTTC. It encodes CASSQESGGPEQFF.

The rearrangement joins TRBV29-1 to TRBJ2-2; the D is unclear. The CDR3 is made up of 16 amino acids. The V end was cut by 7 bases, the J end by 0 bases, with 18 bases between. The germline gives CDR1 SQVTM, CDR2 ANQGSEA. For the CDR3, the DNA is TGCAGCGCTCTCGGGTCCCCCGCCTCGAACACCGGGGAGCTGTTTTTT. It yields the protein CSALGSPASNTGELFF.

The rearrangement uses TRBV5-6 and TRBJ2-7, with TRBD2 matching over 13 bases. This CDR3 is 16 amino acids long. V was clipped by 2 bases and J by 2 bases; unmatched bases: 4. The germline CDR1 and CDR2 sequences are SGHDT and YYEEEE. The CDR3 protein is CASSLTSGRAAYEQYF. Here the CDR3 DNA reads TGTGCCAGCAGCTTAACTAGCGGGAGGGCCGCCTACGAGCAGTACTTC.